A single sample gave rise to the 17 T cell receptor beta chains below, sequenced in a study of identical twins. One entry per CDR3 protein results from TCRdb running MiXCR on the 5' RACE reads. This sample has 1,800,000 or so distinct CDR3 sequences, with about 31% found just once. The specimen was cord blood. These receptors were obtained from a newborn girl in good health.

This clonotype appeared a few times. The chain is built from TRBV5-1 and TRBJ1-1; TRBD1 is a possible D gene (5 bases). V lost 2 bases, J lost 1 base, and 15 bases lay in between. This CDR3 has 16 residues. Looked up from germline, CDR1 is SGHRS and CDR2 is YFSETQ. The CDR3 is CASSFLPEGANTEAFF. CDR3 bases: TGCGCCAGCAGCTTCCTTCCCGAAGGGGCGAACACTGAAGCTTTCTTT.

This clonotype was recorded many times. The rearrangement joins TRBV4-1 to TRBJ2-7; 8 positions agree with TRBD1. Per the germline V gene, CDR1 is MGHRA and CDR2 is YSYEKL. This CDR3 is 15 amino acids long. The ends lost 3 bases at V and 0 bases at J; junction bases unmatched: 4. CDR3 protein: CASSHGTGSSYEQYF. The CDR3 nucleotides are TGCGCCAGCAGCCACGGGACAGGATCCTCCTACGAGCAGTACTTC.

This clonotype appeared many times. CDR3 residues: CASSLAGVRETQYF. Here the CDR3 DNA reads TGTGCCAGCAGCTTAGCGGGAGTTCGAGAGACCCAGTACTTC. The genes are TRBV28 and TRBJ2-5; 9 bases agree with TRBD2. The germline V gene encodes CDR1 MDHEN and CDR2 SYDVKM. The J segment lost 4 bases and the V segment lost 6 bases, leaving 6 bases of the junction unmatched. CDR3 length equals 14 residues.

This chain uses TRBV4-1 with TRBJ2-1, with D possibly TRBD2 on 5 matching bases. Trimming removed 2 bases from V and 6 bases from J, with 20 bases in between. The germline gives CDR1 MGHRA, CDR2 YSYEKL. This CDR3 comprises 17 residues. In nucleotides, the CDR3 is TGCGCCAGCAGCCAAATACTTAAAGGGAGTCTGGGCAATGAGCAGTTCTTC. Translating it yields CASSQILKGSLGNEQFF.

This clonotype was found a few times. The chain couples TRBV28 to TRBJ2-3; 10 bases line up with TRBD2. CDR3 size: 19 residues. Trimming took 2 bases from V and 2 from J; bases not matched to a gene: 13. CDR1 and CDR2 from the germline V gene are MDHEN and SYDVKM. The CDR3 loop reads CASSLTRLAGVQNTDTQYF. The CDR3 DNA reads TGTGCCAGCAGTTTAACGCGGCTAGCGGGAGTTCAGAACACAGATACGCAGTATTTT. The entire variable domain, with the rest obtained from reference TRBV28 and TRBJ2-3, is as follows: DVKVTQSSRYLVKRTGEKVFLECVQDMDHENMFWYRQDPGLGLRLIYFSYDVKMKEKGDIPEGYSVSREKKERFSLILESASTNQTSMYLCASSLTRLAGVQNTDTQYFGPGTRLTVL.

This chain links TRBV20-1 with TRBJ2-1; 10 bases align to TRBD2. This CDR3 has 14 residues. Germline CDR1 and CDR2: DFQATT and SNEGSKA (reference sequence). J lost 2 bases, V lost 6 bases, and 4 bases had no gene match. For the CDR3, the DNA is TGCAGTGCGGTAGCGGGGGGTACCTACAATGAGCAGTTCTTC. Translating gives CSAVAGGTYNEQFF.

The rearrangement uses TRBV15 and TRBJ1-1, with D perhaps matching TRBD1 (6 bases). The CDR3 totals 16 residues. V lost 0 bases, J lost 3 bases, and 14 bases lay in between. CDR1 is LNHNV and CDR2 is YYDKDF in the germline V gene (reference sequence). The CDR3 loop reads CATSRDPHRAYTEAFF. DNA of the CDR3: TGTGCCACCAGCAGAGATCCGCACAGGGCATACACTGAAGCTTTCTTT.

The V call is TRBV6-1, the J call TRBJ2-3; 7 positions match TRBD1. The CDR3 consists of 17 residues. Trimming at V came to 0 bases and at J to 4 bases, leaving 10 bases not matched to a gene. Germline values: CDR1 MNHNS, CDR2 SASEGT. CDR3 sequence reads: CASSEALTGVGPDTQYF. DNA of the CDR3: TGTGCCAGCAGTGAAGCCCTTACAGGGGTGGGCCCAGATACGCAGTATTTT.

V gene TRBV7-2 combines with J gene TRBJ2-1, with unresolved D. The V end lost 5 bases, the J end lost 5 bases, and 16 bases lay between the germline ends. From germline, CDR1 is SGHTA and CDR2 FQGNSA. This CDR3 has 15 residues. CDR3 nucleotide sequence: TGTGCCAGCAGCCCCAGTGTGGGGTCCCACAATGAGCAGTTCTTC. The encoded protein is CASSPSVGSHNEQFF.

Remarks on this clonotype: A read error may account for a junction end that differs from germline. The chain has TRBV12-3 or TRBV12-4 and TRBJ2-1, with 10 bases that match TRBD2. CDR3 length equals 16 residues. CDR3 coding DNA: TGTGCCGGCAGTTCACAACTAGCGGGATATGGCAATGAGCAGTTCTTC. As protein: CAGSSQLAGYGNEQFF.

The rearrangement uses TRBV20-1 and TRBJ2-1; 10 nucleotides line up with TRBD2. The V gene end was trimmed by 4 bases and the J gene end by 9 bases; junction bases not matched to a gene: 15. This CDR3 has 16 residues. The germline CDR1 and CDR2 sequences are DFQATT and SNEGSKA (reference sequence). As DNA, the CDR3 is TGCAGTGCTATCCCCTTGGGGGGACTAGCGCGTAGTGAGCAGTTCTTC. Amino acid sequence: CSAIPLGGLARSEQFF.

This clonotype turned up a few times. This sequence joins TRBV10-3 and TRBJ1-2; D is undetermined. Deletions cut 6 bases from V and 3 bases from J, with 5 bases between. Germline values: CDR1 ENHRY, CDR2 SYGVKD. The CDR3 totals 11 residues. The CDR3 protein is CAIRHHYGYTF. The CDR3 DNA is TGTGCCATCAGGCATCACTATGGCTACACCTTC.

The V and J genes are TRBV29-1 and TRBJ1-2; D gene uncertain. This CDR3 comprises 15 residues. Between the trimmed V and J ends, which lost 1 base and 4 bases, there was a span of 16 bases. Germline values: CDR1 SQVTM, CDR2 ANQGSEA. CDR3 in DNA: TGCAGCGTTGAAGGGCCCTGGGCCTTCCCCTATGGCTACACCTTC. Residues: CSVEGPWAFPYGYTF.

This chain connects TRBV4-2 to TRBJ2-7; 8 positions match TRBD2. The CDR3 covers 15 residues. J gave up 0 bases and V 0 bases, and 1 base lay outside the gene matches. The germline V gene has CDR1 LGHNA and CDR2 YNFKEQ. The CDR3 region is CASSQDSGNSYEQYF. DNA for the CDR3: TGTGCCAGCAGCCAAGATAGCGGGAACTCCTACGAGCAGTACTTC.

In the case of this clonotype: This may stem from a read error, because a much larger clone lies one nucleotide away. CDR3 sequence (DNA): TGTGCCAGCCAGAGCTCTGGGGCCAACGTCCTGACTTTC. Amino acids: CASQSSGANVLTF. The gene calls are TRBV6-2 or TRBV6-3 and TRBJ2-6; D call uncertain. CDR1 and CDR2 from the germline V gene are MNHEY and SVGEGT. The CDR3 is 13 amino acids. Between the trimmed V and J ends, which lost 8 bases and 0 bases, there was a span of 5 bases.

This chain uses TRBV12-3 or TRBV12-4 with TRBJ1-2; tentatively, D is TRBD1 (5 bases). The CDR3 is 12 amino acids. V lost 7 bases to trimming and J lost 6 bases, with 12 bases between them. The chain's CDR3 is CASTLGGNGYTF. For the CDR3, the DNA is TGTGCCAGCACTCTCGGGGGTAATGGCTACACCTTC.

This clonotype has only a few counts. The genes are TRBV5-1 and TRBJ1-1, with D possibly matching TRBD1 (6 bases). Trimming shortened V by 4 bases and J by 0 bases, and 22 bases separated the two germline ends. Germline lookup yields CDR1 SGHRS and CDR2 YFSETQ. This CDR3 is built from 18 residues. This CDR3 is CASSLKAWQGLMNTEAFF. As DNA, the CDR3 is TGCGCCAGCAGCCTGAAGGCGTGGCAGGGGTTAATGAACACTGAAGCTTTCTTT.